Detailed here is one TCR beta chain. The record originates from a study of early T cells in non-severe SARS-CoV-2 infection. Each CDR3 protein gets one entry after TCRdb re-called the 5' RACE reads with MiXCR. Of about 64,000 distinct CDR3 sequences detected, around 20% appear once; the ten largest clones hold 15% to 20%. Germline CDR1 MGHRA, CDR2 YSYEKL. The CDR3 spans 15 residues. The germline V and J ends were trimmed by 0 bases and 2 bases, with 10 bases remaining between them. The V gene is TRBV4-1, the J gene TRBJ2-5; D gene ambiguous. The receptor was isolated from an adult who was a healthcare worker with PCR-confirmed SARS-CoV-2 infection or an uninfected control (not recorded which). The sequencing used whole blood, collected at baseline. CDR3 sequence: CASSQDLAGQETQYF. The CDR3 nucleotides are TGCGCCAGCAGCCAAGATCTGGCAGGTCAAGAGACCCAGTACTTC.